Listed below are T cell receptor beta chains from one sample, sequenced in a study of blood T cell repertoires in COVID-19. The table came from immunoSEQ multiplex PCR; TCRdb's copy has only in-frame clones and leaves some out. There are 200,000 to 250,000 clones in the sample; roughly 80% occur only once, and 10% lies in the top ten. Sequenced material: peripheral blood. The receptors stem from a woman older than 75 with acute or convalescent COVID-19. CDR3s leave out the opening cysteine and the closing phenylalanine or tryptophan. Fields, in order: V gene, J gene, CDR3 protein.

V: TRBV25-1; J: TRBJ1-4; CDR3: ASSEYGDSEKLF
V: TRBV19; J: TRBJ1-1; CDR3: ASRGTYRGTEAF
V: TRBV4-2; J: TRBJ2-6; CDR3: ASSPTGPAGANVLT
V: TRBV19; J: TRBJ2-3; CDR3: ASSTVLAGGFPDTQY
V: TRBV27; J: TRBJ2-1; CDR3: ASSFTGLAGGYNEQF
V: TRBV19; J: TRBJ1-3; CDR3: ASSVTGLGNTIY
V: TRBV20-1; J: TRBJ1-1; CDR3: SASAPGENTEAF
V: TRBV7-9; J: TRBJ2-7; CDR3: ASSLRGTGIGEQY
V: TRBV7-9; J: TRBJ2-2; CDR3: ASSLEALVPLF
V: TRBV11-3; J: TRBJ2-5; CDR3: ASSLVGGVQETQY
V: TRBV4-1; J: TRBJ2-1; CDR3: ASSQVLGRGTNEQF
V: TRBV4-1; J: TRBJ2-1; CDR3: ASSQVYSGGFNEQF
V: TRBV7-8; J: TRBJ2-5; CDR3: ASSQRLGLAGEGQETQY
V: TRBV19; J: TRBJ2-5; CDR3: ASSMWTSGGETQY
V: TRBV10-3; J: TRBJ2-7; CDR3: AISESGSRDRGSLYEQY
V: TRBV21-1; J: TRBJ1-2; CDR3: ASSKSGGNLSYGYT
V: TRBV7-9; J: TRBJ2-2; CDR3: ASTGAANTGELF
V: TRBV19; J: TRBJ1-1; CDR3: ASSRRGGDTEAF
V: TRBV6-2/TRBV6-3; J: TRBJ1-1; CDR3: ASSQSLPPTEAF
V: TRBV6-2/TRBV6-3; J: TRBJ2-7; CDR3: ASSYSRGSYEQY
V: TRBV24-1; J: TRBJ2-1; CDR3: ATSDPTAGGFNEQF
V: TRBV11-2; J: TRBJ2-7; CDR3: ASSHVADLGQY
V: TRBV19; J: TRBJ1-1; CDR3: ASSIQGAGTEAF
V: TRBV4-1; J: TRBJ2-1; CDR3: ASSLVVAGASFNEQF
V: TRBV6-4; J: TRBJ1-1; CDR3: ASPDSGVCAF
V: TRBV4-3; J: TRBJ2-1; CDR3: ASSKGIGGPDNEQF
V: TRBV5-4; J: TRBJ2-3; CDR3: ASSSSGRRATDTQY
V: TRBV19; J: TRBJ2-1; CDR3: ASSMGVGAGALDEQF
V: TRBV28; J: TRBJ1-2; CDR3: ASSYRGSWGYT
V: TRBV5-4; J: TRBJ2-5; CDR3: ASSKGQGTILETQY
V: TRBV4-3; J: TRBJ1-2; CDR3: ASSQENGLLYGYT
V: TRBV27; J: TRBJ2-1; CDR3: ATRDYYNEQF
V: TRBV5-4; J: TRBJ2-6; CDR3: ASSGDRGLTSGANVLT
V: TRBV2; J: TRBJ1-2; CDR3: ASSGQGANYGYT
V: TRBV24-1; J: TRBJ2-2; CDR3: ATSDLRGSGELF
V: TRBV5-1; J: TRBJ2-7; CDR3: ASTLKGGQEPHEQY
V: TRBV2; J: TRBJ2-7; CDR3: ASRNWDRESYEQY